This T cell receptor beta chain originates from a study of blood T cell repertoires in COVID-19. The V end was cut by 4 bases, the J end by 2 bases, with 15 bases between. There are 16 residues in the CDR3. The V gene's germline CDR1 is ENHRY and CDR2 SYGVKD. The table came from immunoSEQ multiplex PCR; TCRdb's copy has only in-frame clones and leaves some out. Among 150,000 or so clones listed, approximately 84% were seen once. This clonotype was sampled from a man aged 40-55 years who had recovered from COVID-19. The sequenced material came from peripheral blood. The V gene is TRBV10-3, the J gene TRBJ1-5, with D possibly matching TRBD1 (5 bases). Here the CDR3 DNA reads TGTGCCATCAGTGCCTCCGACAGTCGAGGCAATCAGCCCCAGCATTTT. It specifies CAISASDSRGNQPQHF.